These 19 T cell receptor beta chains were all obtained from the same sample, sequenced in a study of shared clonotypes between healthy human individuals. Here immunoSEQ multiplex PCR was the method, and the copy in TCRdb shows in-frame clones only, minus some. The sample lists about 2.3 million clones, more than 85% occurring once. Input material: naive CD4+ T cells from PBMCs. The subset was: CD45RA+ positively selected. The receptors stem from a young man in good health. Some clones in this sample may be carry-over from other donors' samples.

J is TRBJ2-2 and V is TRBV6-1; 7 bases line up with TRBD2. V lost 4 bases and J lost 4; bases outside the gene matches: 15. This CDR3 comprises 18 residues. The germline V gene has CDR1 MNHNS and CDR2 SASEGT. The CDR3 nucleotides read TGTGCCAGCAGTGTTCCCCGGGTAGGGAGGGAGTTCACCGGGGAGCTGTTTTTT. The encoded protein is CASSVPRVGREFTGELFF.

The CDR3 loop is CASSLARTEYEKLFF. As DNA, the CDR3 is TGTGCCAGCAGCTTAGCGCGCACGGAGTATGAAAAACTGTTTTTT. The chain employs TRBV7-6 and TRBJ1-4; unclear D gene. V lost 0 bases to trimming and J lost 6 bases, with 11 bases between them. This CDR3 has 15 residues. Germline V gives CDR1 SGHVS, CDR2 FNYEAQ.

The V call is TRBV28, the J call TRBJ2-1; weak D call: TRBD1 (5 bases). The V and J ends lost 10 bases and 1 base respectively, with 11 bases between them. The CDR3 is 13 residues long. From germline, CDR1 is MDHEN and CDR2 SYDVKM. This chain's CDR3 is CAIRDLSYNEQFF. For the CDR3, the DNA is TGTGCCATCAGGGATCTTTCCTACAATGAGCAGTTCTTC.

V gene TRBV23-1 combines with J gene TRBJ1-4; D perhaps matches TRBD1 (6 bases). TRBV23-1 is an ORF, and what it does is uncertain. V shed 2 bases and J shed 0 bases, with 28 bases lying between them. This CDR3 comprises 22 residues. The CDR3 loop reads CASSQNSPQGSRLHATNEKLFF. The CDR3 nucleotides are TGCGCCAGCAGTCAAAACTCTCCGCAGGGGTCGAGGCTACATGCAACTAATGAAAAACTGTTTTTT.

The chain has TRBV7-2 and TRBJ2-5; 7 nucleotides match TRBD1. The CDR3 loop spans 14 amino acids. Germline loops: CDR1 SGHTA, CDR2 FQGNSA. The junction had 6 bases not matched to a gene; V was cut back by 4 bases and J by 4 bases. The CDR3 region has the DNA TGTGCCAGCAGCTCGCTTGGGGACAGAGAGACCCAGTACTTC. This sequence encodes CASSSLGDRETQYF.

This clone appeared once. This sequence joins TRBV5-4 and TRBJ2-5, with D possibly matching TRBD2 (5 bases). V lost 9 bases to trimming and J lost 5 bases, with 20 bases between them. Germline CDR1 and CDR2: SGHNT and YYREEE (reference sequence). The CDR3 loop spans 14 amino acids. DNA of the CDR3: TGTGCCATCGGCGGCGGGCGCATGGGGGAGACCCAGTACTTC. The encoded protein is CAIGGGRMGETQYF.

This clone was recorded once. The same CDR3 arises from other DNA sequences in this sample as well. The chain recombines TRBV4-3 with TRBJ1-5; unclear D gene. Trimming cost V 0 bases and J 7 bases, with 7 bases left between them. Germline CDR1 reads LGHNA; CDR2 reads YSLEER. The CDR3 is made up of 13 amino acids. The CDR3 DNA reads TGCGCCAGCAGCCAAGATCGTGGGCAGCCCCAGCATTTT. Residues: CASSQDRGQPQHF.

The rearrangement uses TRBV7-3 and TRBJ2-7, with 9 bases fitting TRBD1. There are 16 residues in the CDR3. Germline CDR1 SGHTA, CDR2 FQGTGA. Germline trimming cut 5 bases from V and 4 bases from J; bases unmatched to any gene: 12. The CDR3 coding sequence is TGTGCCAGCAGCCCGGGGGCGGACAGGGGACGGTACGAGCAGTACTTC. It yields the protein CASSPGADRGRYEQYF.

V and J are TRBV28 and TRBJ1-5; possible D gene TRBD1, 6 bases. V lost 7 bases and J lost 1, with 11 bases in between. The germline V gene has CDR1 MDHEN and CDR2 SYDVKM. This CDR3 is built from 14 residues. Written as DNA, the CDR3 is TGTGCCAGCACTACAGGGTCGAGCAATCAGCCCCAGCATTTT. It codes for CASTTGSSNQPQHF.

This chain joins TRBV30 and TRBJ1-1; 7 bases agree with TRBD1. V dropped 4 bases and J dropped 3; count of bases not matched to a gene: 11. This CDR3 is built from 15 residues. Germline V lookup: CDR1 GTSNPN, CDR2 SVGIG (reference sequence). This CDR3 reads CAWKIHRGGDTEAFF. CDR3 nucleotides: TGTGCCTGGAAGATCCACAGGGGAGGGGACACTGAAGCTTTCTTT. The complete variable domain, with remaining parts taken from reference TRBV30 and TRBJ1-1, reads SQTIHQWPATLVQPVGSPLSLECTVEGTSNPNLYWYRQAAGRGLQLLFYSVGIGQISSEVPQNLSASRPQDRQFILSSKKLLLSDSGFYLCAWKIHRGGDTEAFFGQGTRLTVV.

The CDR3 bases are TGTGCCTGGACAGGGTGGGGTGAAGCTTTCTTT. This encodes CAWTGWGEAFF. The rearrangement joins TRBV30 to TRBJ1-1, with D perhaps TRBD1 (5 bases). CDR1 and CDR2 from the germline V gene are GTSNPN and SVGIG (reference sequence). V was cut by 4 bases and J by 7 bases, with 10 bases left in between. The CDR3 length is 11 residues.

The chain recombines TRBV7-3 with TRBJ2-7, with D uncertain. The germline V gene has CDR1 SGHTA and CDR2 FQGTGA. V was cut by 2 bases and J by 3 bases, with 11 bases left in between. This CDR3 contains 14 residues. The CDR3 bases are TGTGCCAGCAGCTTAGGACCAAACAACTACGAGCAGTACTTC. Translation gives CASSLGPNNYEQYF.

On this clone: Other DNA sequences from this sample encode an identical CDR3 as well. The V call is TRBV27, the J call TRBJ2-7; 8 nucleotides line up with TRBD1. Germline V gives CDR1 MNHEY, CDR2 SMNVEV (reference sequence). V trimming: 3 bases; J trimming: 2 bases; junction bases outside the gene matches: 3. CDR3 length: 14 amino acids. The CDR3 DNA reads TGTGCCAGCAGTTTGGGGACAGGACCCTACGAGCAGTACTTC. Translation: CASSLGTGPYEQYF.

CDR3 sequence (DNA): TGCGCCAGCAGCTTGATACCGGGACTAGCGGGAGTCTCCCCCTCCTACAATGAGCAGTTCTTC. Translation: CASSLIPGLAGVSPSYNEQFF. The chain joins TRBV5-1 to TRBJ2-1; 14 nucleotides align to TRBD2. The V gene end was trimmed by 1 base and the J gene end by 0 bases; junction bases not matched to a gene: 12. The CDR3 is made up of 21 amino acids. The germline CDR1 and CDR2 sequences are SGHRS and YFSETQ.

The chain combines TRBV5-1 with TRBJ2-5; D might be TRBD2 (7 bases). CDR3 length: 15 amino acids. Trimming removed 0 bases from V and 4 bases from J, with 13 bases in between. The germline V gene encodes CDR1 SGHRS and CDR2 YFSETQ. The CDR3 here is CASSLEGGIRETQYF. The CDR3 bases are TGCGCCAGCAGCTTGGAGGGGGGGATCAGAGAGACCCAGTACTTC.

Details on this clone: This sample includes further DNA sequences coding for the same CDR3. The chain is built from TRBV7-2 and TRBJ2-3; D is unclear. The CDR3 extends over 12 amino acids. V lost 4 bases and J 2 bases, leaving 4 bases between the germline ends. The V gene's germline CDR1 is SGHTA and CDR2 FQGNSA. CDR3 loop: CASSSYTDTQYF. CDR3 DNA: TGTGCCAGCAGCTCATACACAGATACGCAGTATTTT.

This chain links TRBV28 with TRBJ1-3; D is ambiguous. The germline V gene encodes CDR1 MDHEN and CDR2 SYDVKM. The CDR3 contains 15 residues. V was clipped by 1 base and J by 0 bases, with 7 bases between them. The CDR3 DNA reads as TGTGCCAGCAGTTTATCGGTACGCTCTGGAAACACCATATATTTT. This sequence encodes CASSLSVRSGNTIYF.

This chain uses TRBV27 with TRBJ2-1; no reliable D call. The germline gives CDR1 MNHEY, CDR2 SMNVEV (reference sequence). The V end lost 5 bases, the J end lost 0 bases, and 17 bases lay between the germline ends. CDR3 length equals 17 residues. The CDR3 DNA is TGTGCCAGCAGTCCCCATTTGGGGAAGAGCTCCTACAATGAGCAGTTCTTC. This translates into CASSPHLGKSSYNEQFF.

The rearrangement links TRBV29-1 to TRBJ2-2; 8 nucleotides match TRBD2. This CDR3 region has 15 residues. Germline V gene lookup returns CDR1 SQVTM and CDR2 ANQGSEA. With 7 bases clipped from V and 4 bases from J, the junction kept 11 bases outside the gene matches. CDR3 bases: TGCAGCGCGTTAGTGGCGGGAGGTTCCACCGGGGAGCTGTTTTTT. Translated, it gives CSALVAGGSTGELFF.